This is a list of T cell receptor beta chains from one sample in a study of T-cell memory formation after mild COVID-19. TCRdb used MiXCR to reprocess the 5' RACE reads, holding one entry per CDR3 protein. The sample shows 350,000 to 450,000 distinct CDR3 sequences, 28% of them seen only once. The sequenced sample was PBMCs or a T cell subset sorted from them (not recorded which). These receptors all come from an adult woman who had mild COVID-19 (a few samples of this study predate the infection). Cell type and time point are not known. CDR3s leave out the opening cysteine and the closing phenylalanine or tryptophan. Only part of the rows carry a size: once, few, many, or a class if the clone is expanded.

j_call clone_size v_call cdr3_aa
TRBJ2-7 . TRBV20-1 SAEDLVAGGYEQY
TRBJ2-7 few TRBV20-1 SAGRAHEQY
TRBJ1-1 few TRBV12-3/TRBV12-4 ASSLLRGEANTEAF
TRBJ2-5 . TRBV21-1 ARDTGGRTQETQY
TRBJ2-7 few TRBV5-1 ASSLYQGSYEQY
TRBJ2-5 few TRBV5-1 ASSAMTGGQETQY
TRBJ2-7 . TRBV28 ASSPRGPPSYEQY
TRBJ2-1 . TRBV24-1 ATSDLEGRF
TRBJ2-7 . TRBV2 ASRRVSYEQY
TRBJ2-1 . TRBV19 ASSIVPSGIDNEQF
TRBJ1-1 many TRBV5-1 ASSPEGRAATEAF
TRBJ2-1 . TRBV6-1 ASSDILAGQGNEQF
TRBJ1-4 . TRBV6-5 ASSYSPEGVLF
TRBJ2-5 . TRBV11-2 ASSLSSGGSETQY
TRBJ2-3 few TRBV7-3 ASSLGLAKSGDTQY
TRBJ2-2 many TRBV20-1 SARDQLAGDTGELF
TRBJ2-4 few TRBV18 ASSPPSGTAKNIQY
TRBJ1-2 few TRBV12-3/TRBV12-4 ASSQQGRRGYGYT
TRBJ2-1 . TRBV4-3 ASSLLPGPYNEQF
TRBJ1-2 . TRBV12-3/TRBV12-4 ASTAGQGYGYT
TRBJ2-3 many TRBV9 ASSVGLADTQY
TRBJ2-3 few TRBV3-1 ASAPRRTDTQY
TRBJ1-6 . TRBV4-2 ASSQDAMGRDSPLH
TRBJ2-6 few TRBV14 ASSLETGSTVANVLT
TRBJ2-7 . TRBV6-5 ASSYTMASGSYEQY
TRBJ2-3 . TRBV7-6 ASSQDYYDTQY
TRBJ1-1 . TRBV20-1 SARWQGTEAF
TRBJ2-7 . TRBV24-1 ATSGTRPYEQY